These 3 T cell receptor beta chains were all obtained from the same sample, sequenced in a study of human T cells and chemical hapten exposure. TCRdb ran MiXCR on the RACE reads and lists one entry per CDR3 protein. The sample lists just over 350,000 distinct CDR3 sequences, 6% to 7% occurring once. Time point described: patch test 2, 6 weeks after DPC sensitization. As for treatment: therapeutic diphenylcyclopropenone sensitization with weekly scalp DPC. The sample here was whole blood, taken in connection with sensitization to the hapten diphenylcyclopropenone (DPC). The receptors come from a woman aged 18-29 years with alopecia areata. Some clones in this sample may be carry-over from other donors' samples.

The rearrangement links TRBV12-3 or TRBV12-4 to TRBJ2-4; a possible D gene is TRBD2 (5 bases). There are 17 residues in the CDR3. V lost 3 bases and J 6 bases, leaving 21 bases between the germline ends. CDR3: CASSFGSGGELLNIQYF. The CDR3 region has the DNA TGTGCCAGCAGTTTTGGTTCAGGAGGAGAACTGTTAAACATTCAGTACTTC.

There are a few counts of this clonotype. This chain connects TRBV20-1 to TRBJ1-5; D is unresolved. V shed 4 bases and J shed 7 bases, with 11 bases lying between them. The V gene's germline CDR1 is DFQATT and CDR2 SNEGSKA (reference sequence). CDR3 length: 12 residues. The CDR3: CSATAAAQPQHF. For the CDR3, the DNA is TGCAGTGCTACGGCAGCCGCCCAGCCCCAGCATTTT.

This clonotype occurred a few times. The genes are TRBV18 and TRBJ2-7, with TRBD1 identical over 7 bases. Trimming cost V 3 bases and J 2 bases; bases outside gene matches: 7. The CDR3 contains 15 residues. Germline lookup yields CDR1 KGHSH and CDR2 LQKENI. The CDR3 loop reads CASSPQTGWAYEQYF. The CDR3 DNA follows: TGTGCCAGCTCACCTCAGACAGGGTGGGCCTACGAGCAGTACTTC.